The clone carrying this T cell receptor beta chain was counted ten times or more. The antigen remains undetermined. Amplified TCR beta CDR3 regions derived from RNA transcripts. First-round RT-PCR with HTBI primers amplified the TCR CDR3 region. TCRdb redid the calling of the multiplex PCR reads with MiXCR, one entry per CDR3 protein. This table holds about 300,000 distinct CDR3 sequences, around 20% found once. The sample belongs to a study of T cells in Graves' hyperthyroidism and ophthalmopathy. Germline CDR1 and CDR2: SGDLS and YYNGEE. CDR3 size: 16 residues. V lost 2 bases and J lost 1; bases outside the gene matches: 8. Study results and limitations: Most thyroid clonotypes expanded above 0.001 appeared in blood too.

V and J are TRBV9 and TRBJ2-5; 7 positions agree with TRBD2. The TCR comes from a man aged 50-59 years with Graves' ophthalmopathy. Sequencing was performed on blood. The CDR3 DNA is TGTGCCAGCAGCGTTGGGCCTAGCGGAACCCAAGAGACCCAGTACTTC. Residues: CASSVGPSGTQETQYF.